These T cell receptor beta chains were read from a single sample in a study of cytomegalovirus exposure and HLA in healthy donors. Using immunoSEQ multiplex PCR, the repertoire was profiled, and TCRdb retains in-frame clones only, with some absent. The sample lists under 150,000 clones; around 81% were seen once. Specimen: PBMCs. The receptors were gathered from a woman aged 50 to 60 in good health and CMV-seronegative. Each CDR3 is given with its conserved first and last residue. D genes are given only for firm matches. Some rows mark clone size as missing; the rest say once, few, many or name a class of expanded clone.

D,size,V,J,CDR3,DNA
TRBD1,-,TRBV5-1,TRBJ1-1,CASSPDRVTEAFF,TGCGCCAGCAGCCCGGACAGGGTCACTGAAGCTTTCTTT
TRBD2,once,TRBV28,TRBJ2-7,CASSLRHSGRDSYEQYF,TGTGCCAGCAGTTTACGCCATAGCGGGAGGGACTCCTACGAGCAGTACTTC
-,few,TRBV5-5,TRBJ1-2,CASSLLAGSLGGYTF,TGTGCCAGCAGCTTGTTAGCAGGGTCACTTGGTGGCTACACCTTC
-,-,TRBV23-1,TRBJ2-1,CASSQSGGASSSYNEQFF,TGCGCCAGCAGTCAAAGCGGCGGGGCGTCAAGCTCCTACAATGAGCAGTTCTTC
TRBD2,few,TRBV7-9,TRBJ2-3,CASRTTGLAGVSTDTQYF,TGTGCCAGCAGGACGACGGGACTAGCGGGAGTTAGCACAGATACGCAGTATTTT
-,-,TRBV6-1,TRBJ1-1,CASSEPGTVGTEAFF,TGTGCCAGCAGTGAACCGGGAACAGTCGGCACTGAAGCTTTCTTT
TRBD1,-,TRBV25-1,TRBJ2-1,CASSDWAGGSYNEQFF,TGTGCCAGCAGTGATTGGGCAGGGGGTTCCTACAATGAGCAGTTCTTC
-,-,TRBV29-1,TRBJ2-1,CSVVRRLSYNEQFF,TGCAGCGTTGTCCGGAGGCTCTCCTACAATGAGCAGTTCTTC
-,-,TRBV6-6,TRBJ1-1,CASSYLAGDEAFF,TGTGCCAGCAGTTACTTGGCAGGGGATGAAGCTTTCTTT
TRBD1,-,TRBV6-1,TRBJ1-5,CASSAYRTGGLRSNQPQNF,TGTGCCAGCAGTGCGTACCGGACAGGGGGCTTGAGGAGCAATCAGCCCCAGAATTTT
TRBD1,-,TRBV7-2,TRBJ1-1,CASSLGTGQRMEVTEAFF,TGTGCCAGCAGCTTAGGGACAGGGCAGAGGATGGAGGTGACTGAAGCTTTCTTT
TRBD1,medium-sized,TRBV6-4,TRBJ2-4,CASSPAGGQGQNIQYF,TGTGCCAGCAGCCCGGCAGGGGGACAGGGGCAAAACATTCAGTACTTC
TRBD2,-,TRBV9,TRBJ2-7,CASSARGGASGPYEQYF,TGTGCCAGCAGCGCGAGGGGAGGGGCTAGCGGGCCCTACGAGCAGTACTTC
-,-,TRBV6-5,TRBJ1-5,CASSRGRGNQPQNF,TGTGCCAGCAGTAGGGGGAGGGGCAATCAGCCCCAGAATTTT
TRBD2,-,TRBV5-1,TRBJ2-7,CASSLMGLAGLNYEQYF,TGCGCCAGCAGCCTCATGGGGTTAGCGGGATTAAACTACGAGCAGTACTTC
TRBD1,few,TRBV6-1,TRBJ2-2,CASTYRGNGELFF,TGTGCCAGCACTTACAGGGGTAACGGGGAGCTGTTTTTT
TRBD1,-,TRBV5-1,TRBJ1-2,CASSPGTANNYGYTF,TGCGCCAGCAGCCCCGGGACAGCAAATAACTATGGCTACACCTTC
TRBD2,-,TRBV7-8,TRBJ2-1,CASSDPGLAGHSSYNEQFF,TGTGCCAGCAGCGACCCGGGACTAGCGGGACACAGCTCCTACAATGAGCAGTTCTTC
-,-,TRBV19,TRBJ1-5,CASSIGRGYSNQPQHF,TGTGCCAGTAGTATAGGCCGGGGGTATAGCAATCAGCCCCAGCATTTT
-,-,TRBV27,TRBJ1-1,CASSLWVTGTEAFF,TGTGCCAGCAGTTTATGGGTGACTGGCACTGAAGCTTTCTTT
TRBD1,-,TRBV18,TRBJ1-2,CASSPQGVSSSYTF,TGTGCCAGCTCACCTCAGGGGGTGTCCTCGAGCTACACCTTC
TRBD2,-,TRBV9,TRBJ2-3,CASSVVEREITDTQYF,TGTGCCAGCAGCGTAGTGGAGCGGGAGATCACAGATACGCAGTATTTT
-,-,TRBV9,TRBJ1-1,CASSVSVGGRGEAFF,TGTGCCAGCAGCGTCTCAGTGGGAGGGAGGGGTGAAGCTTTCTTT
TRBD2,-,TRBV10-3,TRBJ2-1,CAIGRGLAGRVSGNEQFF,TGTGCCATAGGACGGGGGCTAGCGGGAAGAGTGTCGGGCAATGAGCAGTTCTTC
TRBD1,-,TRBV6-1,TRBJ1-1,CASGWAGGEAFF,TGTGCCAGCGGATGGGCAGGGGGTGAAGCTTTCTTT
TRBD1,once,TRBV15,TRBJ1-2,CATSRDSGQGNYGYTF,TGTGCCACCAGCAGAGATTCTGGACAGGGTAACTATGGCTACACCTTC
TRBD2,-,TRBV6-5,TRBJ2-1,CASSSRVGLGGEQFF,TGTGCCAGCAGTTCCCGAGTCGGACTAGGCGGTGAGCAGTTCTTC
TRBD2,-,TRBV5-1,TRBJ2-5,CASSLGGTSGRRQETQYF,TGCGCCAGCAGCTTGGGGGGCACTAGCGGGAGACGCCAAGAGACCCAGTACTTC
TRBD2,-,TRBV29-1,TRBJ2-2,CSVTGLASTGELFF,TGCAGCGTTACGGGACTAGCTTCTACCGGGGAGCTGTTTTTT
-,few,TRBV6-1,TRBJ2-2,CATGNTGELFF,TGTGCCACCGGGAACACCGGGGAGCTGTTTTTT
-,-,TRBV25-1,TRBJ1-1,CASSPTLSNTEAFF,TGTGCCAGCAGTCCGACTCTTTCAAACACTGAAGCTTTCTTT
-,-,TRBV6-1,TRBJ1-1,CASSVGRDYRAFF,TGTGCCAGCAGTGTCGGCCGGGACTACAGAGCTTTCTTT
TRBD2,-,TRBV10-1,TRBJ2-7,CASSEPSGRRGDEQYF,TGCGCCAGCAGTGAGCCTAGCGGGAGGCGAGGCGACGAGCAGTACTTC
-,-,TRBV7-2,TRBJ1-5,CASSLNRDQPQHF,TGTGCCAGCAGCTTGAACAGGGACCAGCCCCAGCATTTT
-,-,TRBV7-2,TRBJ2-5,CASSLAISGLSKETQYF,TGTGCCAGCAGCTTAGCGATAAGCGGACTTTCAAAAGAGACCCAGTACTTC
TRBD1,-,TRBV6-5,TRBJ2-7,CASSPPGGHEQYF,TGTGCCAGCAGTCCCCCAGGGGGCCACGAGCAGTACTTC
TRBD2,few,TRBV9,TRBJ2-7,CASSVGTSATYEQYF,TGTGCCAGCAGCGTAGGGACTAGCGCCACCTACGAGCAGTACTTC
TRBD1,-,TRBV4-2,TRBJ1-2,CASSLIRDRDWTHGYTF,TGTGCCAGCAGCCTAATCCGGGACAGGGACTGGACGCATGGCTACACCTTC
TRBD2,-,TRBV6-6,TRBJ2-7,CASSRTSGEYEQYF,TGTGCCAGCAGCCGGACTAGCGGGGAGTACGAGCAGTACTTC
-,-,TRBV7-9,TRBJ2-2,CASSLPLGQGTGELFF,TGTGCCAGCAGCTTACCCCTGGGACAAGGCACCGGGGAGCTGTTTTTT
TRBD1,-,TRBV5-3,TRBJ1-5,CARSLGEGGMGSNQPQHF,TGTGCCAGAAGCTTGGGAGAAGGGGGCATGGGTAGCAATCAGCCCCAGCATTTT
TRBD1,-,TRBV9,TRBJ2-5,CASSVSDRGETQYF,TGTGCCAGCAGCGTTTCCGACAGGGGTGAGACCCAGTACTTC
TRBD2,-,TRBV28,TRBJ2-7,CASSFGGGPREQYF,TGTGCCAGCAGTTTCGGGGGAGGGCCGCGGGAGCAGTACTTC